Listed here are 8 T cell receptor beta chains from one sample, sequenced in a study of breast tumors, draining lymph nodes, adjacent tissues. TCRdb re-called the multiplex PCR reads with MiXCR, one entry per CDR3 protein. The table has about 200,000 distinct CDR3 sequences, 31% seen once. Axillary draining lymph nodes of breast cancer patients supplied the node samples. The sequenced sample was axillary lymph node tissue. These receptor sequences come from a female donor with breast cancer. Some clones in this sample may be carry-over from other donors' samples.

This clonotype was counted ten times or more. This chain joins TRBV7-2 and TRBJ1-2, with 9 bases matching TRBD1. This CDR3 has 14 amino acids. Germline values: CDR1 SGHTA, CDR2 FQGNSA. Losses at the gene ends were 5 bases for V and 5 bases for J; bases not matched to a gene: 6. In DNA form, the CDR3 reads TGTGCCAGCAGCCTAGGACAGGGGCGATATGGCTACACCTTC. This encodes CASSLGQGRYGYTF.

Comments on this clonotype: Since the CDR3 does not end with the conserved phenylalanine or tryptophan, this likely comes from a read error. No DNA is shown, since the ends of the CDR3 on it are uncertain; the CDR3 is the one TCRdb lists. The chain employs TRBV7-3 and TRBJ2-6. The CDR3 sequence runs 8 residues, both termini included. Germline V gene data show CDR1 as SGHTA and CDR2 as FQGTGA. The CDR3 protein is CASSLTSS.

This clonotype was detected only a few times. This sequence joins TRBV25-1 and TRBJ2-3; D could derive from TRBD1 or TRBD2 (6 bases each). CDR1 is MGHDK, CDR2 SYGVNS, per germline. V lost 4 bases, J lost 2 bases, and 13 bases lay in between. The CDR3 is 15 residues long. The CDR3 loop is CASSATSGATDTQYF. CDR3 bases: TGTGCCAGCAGTGCCACTTCGGGGGCCACAGATACGCAGTATTTT.

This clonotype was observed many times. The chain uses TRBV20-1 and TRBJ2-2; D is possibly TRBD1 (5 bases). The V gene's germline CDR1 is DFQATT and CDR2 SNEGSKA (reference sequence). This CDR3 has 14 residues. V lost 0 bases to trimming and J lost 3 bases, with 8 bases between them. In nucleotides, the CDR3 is TGCAGTGCTAGAGAAGGGGAATACACCGGGGAGCTGTTTTTT. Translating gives CSAREGEYTGELFF.

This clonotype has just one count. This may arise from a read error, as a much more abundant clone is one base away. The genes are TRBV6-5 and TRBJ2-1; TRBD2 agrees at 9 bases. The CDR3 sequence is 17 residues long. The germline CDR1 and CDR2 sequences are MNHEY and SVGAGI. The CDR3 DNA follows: TGTGCCAGCAGTCACTCCCCAGCGGGGGGCTCCTACAATGAGCAGTTCTTC. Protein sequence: CASSHSPAGGSYNEQFF.

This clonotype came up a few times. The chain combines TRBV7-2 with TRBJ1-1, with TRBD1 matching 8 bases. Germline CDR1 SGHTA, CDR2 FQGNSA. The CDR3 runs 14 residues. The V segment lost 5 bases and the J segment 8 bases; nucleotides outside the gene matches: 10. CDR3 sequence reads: CASSNRQGRREAFF. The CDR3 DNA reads TGTGCCAGCAGCAATCGACAGGGGAGGAGGGAAGCTTTCTTT.

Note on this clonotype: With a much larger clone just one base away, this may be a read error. Written as DNA, the CDR3 is TGCGCCAGCAGCTTGGAGACAGGGGATGACCAGTTCTTC. This gives the protein CASSLETGDDQFF. V gene TRBV5-1 combines with J gene TRBJ2-1; TRBD1 matches 8 bases. Germline V CDR1 and CDR2: SGHRS, YFSETQ. The CDR3 totals 13 residues.

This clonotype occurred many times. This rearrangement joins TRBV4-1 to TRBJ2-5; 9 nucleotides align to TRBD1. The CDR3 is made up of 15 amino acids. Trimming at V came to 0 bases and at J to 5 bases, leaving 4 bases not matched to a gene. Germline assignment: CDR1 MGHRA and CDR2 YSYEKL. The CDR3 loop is CASSQDRGQGETQYF. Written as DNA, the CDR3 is TGCGCCAGCAGCCAAGATCGAGGACAGGGGGAGACCCAGTACTTC.